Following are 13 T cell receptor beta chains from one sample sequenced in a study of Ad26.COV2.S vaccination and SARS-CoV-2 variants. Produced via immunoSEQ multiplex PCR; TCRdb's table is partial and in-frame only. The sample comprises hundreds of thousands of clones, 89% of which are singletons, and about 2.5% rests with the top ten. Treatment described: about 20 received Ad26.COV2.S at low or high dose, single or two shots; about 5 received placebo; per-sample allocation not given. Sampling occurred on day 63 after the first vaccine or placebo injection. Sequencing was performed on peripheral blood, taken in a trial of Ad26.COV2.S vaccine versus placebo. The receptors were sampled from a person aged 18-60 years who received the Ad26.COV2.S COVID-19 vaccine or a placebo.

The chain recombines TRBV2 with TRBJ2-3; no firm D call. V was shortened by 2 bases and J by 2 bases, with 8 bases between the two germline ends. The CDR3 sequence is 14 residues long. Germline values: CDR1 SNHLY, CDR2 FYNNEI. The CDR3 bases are TGTGCCAGCAGTGAATTCTACCACACAGATACGCAGTATTTT. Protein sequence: CASSEFYHTDTQYF. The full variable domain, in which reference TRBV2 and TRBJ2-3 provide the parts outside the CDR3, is EPEVTQTPSHQVTQMGQEVILRCVPISNHLYFYWYRQILGQKVEFLVSFYNNEISEKSEIFDDQFSVERPDGSNFTLKIRSTKLEDSAMYFCASSEFYHTDTQYFGPGTRLTVL.

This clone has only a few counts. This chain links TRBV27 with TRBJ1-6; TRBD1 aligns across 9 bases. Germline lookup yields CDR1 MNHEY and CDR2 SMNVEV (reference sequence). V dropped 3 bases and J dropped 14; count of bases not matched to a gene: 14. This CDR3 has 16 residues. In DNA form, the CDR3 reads TGTGCCAGCAGTTTGTTACAGGGGGCCCCTATGTTTACCCTCCACTTT. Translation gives CASSLLQGAPMFTLHF.

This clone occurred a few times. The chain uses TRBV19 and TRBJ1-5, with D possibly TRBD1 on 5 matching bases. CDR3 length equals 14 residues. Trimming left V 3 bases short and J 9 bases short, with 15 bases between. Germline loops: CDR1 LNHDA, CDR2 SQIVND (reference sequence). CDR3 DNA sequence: TGTGCCAGTAGTATGACAGACCTAGGTCGGCCCCAGCATTTT. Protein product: CASSMTDLGRPQHF. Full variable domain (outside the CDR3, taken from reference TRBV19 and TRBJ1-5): DGGITQSPKYLFRKEGQNVTLSCEQNLNHDAMYWYRQDPGQGLRLIYYSQIVNDFQKGDIAEGYSVSREKKESFPLTVTSAQKNPTAFYLCASSMTDLGRPQHFGDGTRLSIL.

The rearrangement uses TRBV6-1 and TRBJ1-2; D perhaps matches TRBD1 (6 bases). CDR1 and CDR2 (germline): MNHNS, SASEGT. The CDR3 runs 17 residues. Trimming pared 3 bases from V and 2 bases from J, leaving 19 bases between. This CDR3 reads CASSDDSNRAPNYGYTF. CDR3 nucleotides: TGTGCCAGCAGTGATGATTCTAACAGGGCTCCCAACTATGGCTACACCTTC.

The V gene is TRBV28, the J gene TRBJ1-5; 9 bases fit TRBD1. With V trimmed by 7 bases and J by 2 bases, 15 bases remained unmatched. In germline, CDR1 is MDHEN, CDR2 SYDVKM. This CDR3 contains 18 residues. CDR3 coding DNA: TGTGCCAGCACCCCGGACAGGGGCGGGTGGCCGGGCAATCAGCCCCAGCATTTT. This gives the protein CASTPDRGGWPGNQPQHF.

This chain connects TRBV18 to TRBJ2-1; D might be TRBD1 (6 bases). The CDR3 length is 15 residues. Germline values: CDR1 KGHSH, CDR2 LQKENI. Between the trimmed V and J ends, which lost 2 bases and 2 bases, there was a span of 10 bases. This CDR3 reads CASSPEGVTYNEQFF. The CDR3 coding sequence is TGTGCCAGCTCACCAGAGGGGGTAACCTACAATGAGCAGTTCTTC.

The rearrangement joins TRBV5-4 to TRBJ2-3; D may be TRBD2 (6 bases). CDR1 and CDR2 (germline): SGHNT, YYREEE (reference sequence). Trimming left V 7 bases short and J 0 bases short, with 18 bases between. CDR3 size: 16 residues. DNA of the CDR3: TGTGCCAGCCCCGGGGGTGGGGCGGGCAGCACAGATACGCAGTATTTT. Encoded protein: CASPGGGAGSTDTQYF. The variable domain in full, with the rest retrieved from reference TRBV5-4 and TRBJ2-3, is ETGVTQSPTHLIKTRGQQVTLRCSSQSGHNTVSWYQQALGQGPQFIFQYYREEENGRGNFPPRFSGLQFPNYSSELNVNALELDDSALYLCASPGGGAGSTDTQYFGPGTRLTVL.

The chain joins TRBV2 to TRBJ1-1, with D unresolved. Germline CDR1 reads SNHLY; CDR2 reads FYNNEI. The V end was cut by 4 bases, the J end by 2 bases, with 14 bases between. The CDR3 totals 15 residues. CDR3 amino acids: CASSGGRVFNTEAFF. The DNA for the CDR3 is TGTGCCAGCAGTGGAGGGCGAGTCTTCAACACTGAAGCTTTCTTT. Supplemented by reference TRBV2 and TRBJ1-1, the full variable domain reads EPEVTQTPSHQVTQMGQEVILRCVPISNHLYFYWYRQILGQKVEFLVSFYNNEISEKSEIFDDQFSVERPDGSNFTLKIRSTKLEDSAMYFCASSGGRVFNTEAFFGQGTRLTVV.

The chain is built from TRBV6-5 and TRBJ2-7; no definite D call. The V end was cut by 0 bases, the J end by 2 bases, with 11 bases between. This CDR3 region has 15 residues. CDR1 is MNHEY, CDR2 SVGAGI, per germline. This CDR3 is CASSYSGKYTYEQYF. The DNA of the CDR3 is TGTGCCAGCAGTTACTCTGGTAAATACACCTACGAGCAGTACTTC.

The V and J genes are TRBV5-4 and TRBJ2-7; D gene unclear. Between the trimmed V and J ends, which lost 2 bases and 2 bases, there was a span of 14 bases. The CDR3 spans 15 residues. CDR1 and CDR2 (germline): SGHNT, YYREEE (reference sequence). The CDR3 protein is CASSFGQAKAYEQYF. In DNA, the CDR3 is TGTGCCAGCAGCTTCGGCCAGGCCAAGGCCTACGAGCAGTACTTC.

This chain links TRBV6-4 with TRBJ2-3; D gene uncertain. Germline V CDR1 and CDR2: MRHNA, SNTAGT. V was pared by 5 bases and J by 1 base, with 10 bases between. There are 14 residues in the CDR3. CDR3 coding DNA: TGTGCCAGCAGTTTGAGCGAGGGCACAGATACGCAGTATTTT. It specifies CASSLSEGTDTQYF.

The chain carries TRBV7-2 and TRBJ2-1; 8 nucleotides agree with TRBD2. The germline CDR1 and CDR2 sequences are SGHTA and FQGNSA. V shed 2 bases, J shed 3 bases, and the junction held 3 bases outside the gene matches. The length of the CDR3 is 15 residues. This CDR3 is CASSLRRGVYNEQFF. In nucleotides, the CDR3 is TGTGCCAGCAGCTTACGGCGGGGGGTCTACAATGAGCAGTTCTTC.

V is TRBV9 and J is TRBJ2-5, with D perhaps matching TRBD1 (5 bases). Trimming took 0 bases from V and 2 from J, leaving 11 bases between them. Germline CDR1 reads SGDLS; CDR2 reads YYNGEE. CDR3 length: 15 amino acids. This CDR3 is CASSVEGRKQETQYF. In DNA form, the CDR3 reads TGTGCCAGCAGCGTAGAGGGGCGGAAACAAGAGACCCAGTACTTC.